The subject of this entry is one T cell receptor beta chain. This specimen belongs to a study of blood T cells in healthy people across ages. Using a J-beta primer mix together with a sample-barcoded 5' primer, a second PCR was run for about 6 to 12 cycles. TCRdb reanalysed the 5' RACE reads using MiXCR and keeps one entry per CDR3 protein. The table lists some 900,000 distinct CDR3 sequences, 48% of them singletons. V lost 5 bases, J lost 0 bases, and 5 bases stayed unmatched. Germline lookup yields CDR1 SGHVS and CDR2 FNYEAQ. CDR3 length: 15 amino acids. This receptor was taken from a man under 40 in good health. Sequenced sample: blood. J is TRBJ2-3 and V is TRBV7-6, with 7 positions matching TRBD2. CDR3 protein: CASSPRTRSTDTQYF. DNA for the CDR3: TGTGCCAGCAGCCCAAGGACTAGAAGCACAGATACGCAGTATTTT.